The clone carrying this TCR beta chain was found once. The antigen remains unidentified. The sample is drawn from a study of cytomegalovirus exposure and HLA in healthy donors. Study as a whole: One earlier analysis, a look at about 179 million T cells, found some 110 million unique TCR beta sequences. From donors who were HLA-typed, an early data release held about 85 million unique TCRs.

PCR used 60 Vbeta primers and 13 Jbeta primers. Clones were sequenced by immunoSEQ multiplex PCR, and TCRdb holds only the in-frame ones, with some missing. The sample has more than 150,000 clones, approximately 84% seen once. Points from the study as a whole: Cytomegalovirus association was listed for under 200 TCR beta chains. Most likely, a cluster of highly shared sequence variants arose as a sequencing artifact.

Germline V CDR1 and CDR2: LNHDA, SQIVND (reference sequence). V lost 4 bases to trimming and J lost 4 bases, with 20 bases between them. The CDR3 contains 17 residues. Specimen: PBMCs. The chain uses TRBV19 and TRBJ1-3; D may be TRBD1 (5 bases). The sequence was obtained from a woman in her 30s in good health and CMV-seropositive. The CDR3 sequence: CASSTGDFRRPGNTIYF. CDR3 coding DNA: TGTGCCAGTAGTACTGGGGACTTCAGACGGCCCGGAAACACCATATATTTT.